Listed below are T cell receptor beta chains from one sample, sequenced in a study of metastatic and nonmetastatic thyroid tumors. TCRdb reassembled clones from the PCR reads with MiXCR. The sample consists of 15,000 to 18,000 clones, about 4% of them appearing once. Sequenced: tumor tissue. Receptors were obtained from a female donor with papillary thyroid cancer or a benign thyroid nodule (not recorded which). Some clones in this sample may be carry-over from other donors' samples. The CDR3 runs from the conserved cysteine through the conserved F or W. A D gene is named only where the DNA matches it firmly. Only part of the rows carry a size: once, few, many, or a class if the clone is expanded.

J gene | D gene | V gene | clone size | CDR3 protein | CDR3 DNA
TRBJ1-2 | TRBD1 | TRBV14 | few | CASSPRTGWGYGYTF | TGTGCCAGCAGCCCCCGGACAGGGTGGGGCTATGGCTACACCTTC
TRBJ2-1 | TRBD2 | TRBV28 | - | CASILTSGYNEQFF | TGTGCCAGCATATTGACTAGCGGGTACAATGAGCAGTTCTTC
TRBJ1-5 | - | TRBV7-7 | - | CASSFLGRYSNQPQHF | TGTGCTAGCAGCTTTCTAGGGCGTTATAGCAATCAGCCCCAGCATTTT
TRBJ1-1 | - | TRBV28 | - | CASRVGSTEAFF | TGTGCCAGCAGAGTGGGGAGTACTGAAGCTTTCTTT
TRBJ2-2 | - | TRBV7-3 | few | CASSPLNTGELFF | TGTGCCAGCAGCCCCCTAAACACCGGGGAGCTGTTTTTT
TRBJ2-3 | - | TRBV7-9 | few | CASSLISADTQYF | TGTGCCAGCAGCTTAATCTCTGCAGATACGCAGTATTTT
TRBJ2-7 | - | TRBV27 | few | CASSFQAGAYEQYF | TGTGCCAGCAGTTTTCAGGCAGGCGCCTACGAGCAGTACTTC
TRBJ1-5 | - | TRBV7-2 | - | CASSLDSLQPQHF | TGTGCCAGCAGCTTAGACAGCCTTCAGCCCCAGCATTTT
TRBJ1-5 | - | TRBV28 | - | CASSFLSGTDTQHF | TGTGCCAGCAGTTTCCTTTCCGGCACAGATACGCAGCATTTT
TRBJ1-2 | - | TRBV4-1 | few | CASSQTGQRYGYTF | TGCGCCAGCAGCCAGACGGGGCAGCGCTATGGCTACACCTTC
TRBJ2-7 | TRBD2 | TRBV20-1 | - | CSARYWTSGSYEQYF | TGCAGTGCTAGATATTGGACTAGCGGCTCCTACGAGCAGTACTTC
TRBJ2-2 | TRBD1 | TRBV5-1 | medium-sized | CASSWTGGGTDTGELFF | TGCGCCAGCAGTTGGACAGGGGGCGGGACTGACACCGGGGAGCTGTTTTTT
TRBJ2-2 | - | TRBV5-1 | few | CASSLDGRNTGELFF | TGCGCCAGCAGCTTGGATGGGAGGAACACCGGGGAGCTGTTTTTT
TRBJ1-2 | TRBD1 | TRBV19 | - | CASSISGGGYGYTF | TGTGCCAGTAGTATCTCAGGGGGCGGCTATGGCTACACCTTC
TRBJ2-7 | - | TRBV20-1 | few | CSARVREQYF | TGCAGTGCTAGAGTGAGAGAGCAGTACTTC
TRBJ2-3 | - | TRBV6-1 | few | CASSTEWSLVTDTQYF | TGTGCCAGCAGCACTGAGTGGTCGCTCGTCACAGATACGCAGTATTTT
TRBJ1-6 | - | TRBV6-1 | few | CASVRTAGNSPLHF | TGTGCCAGCGTCCGGACGGCTGGTAATTCACCCCTCCACTTT
TRBJ1-3 | - | TRBV20-1 | - | CSASTGVNGNTIYF | TGCAGTGCTAGTACAGGCGTGAATGGAAACACCATATATTTT
TRBJ1-2 | - | TRBV12-3/TRBV12-4 | - | CASSPDDYGYTF | TGTGCCAGCAGCCCGGACGACTATGGCTACACCTTC
TRBJ1-5 | TRBD1 | TRBV15 | few | CATSSFDRVGNQPQHF | TGTGCCACCAGCAGCTTCGACAGGGTCGGCAATCAGCCCCAGCATTTT
TRBJ2-1 | - | TRBV6-1 | few | CASSVRRHTNNEQFF | TGTGCCAGCAGTGTCCGGAGACATACCAACAATGAGCAGTTCTTC
TRBJ2-3 | TRBD2 | TRBV27 | - | CASSLEVGLAATYTQYF | TGTGCCAGCAGTTTAGAGGTCGGACTAGCGGCTACATATACGCAGTATTTT
TRBJ2-1 | TRBD2 | TRBV5-1 | - | CASSVGLADYNEQFF | TGCGCCAGCAGCGTGGGACTAGCGGATTACAATGAGCAGTTCTTC
TRBJ1-6 | - | TRBV6-2/TRBV6-3 | - | CASSPRPALYSPLHF | TGTGCCAGCAGCCCCAGGCCCGCCCTGTATTCACCCCTCCACTTT
TRBJ2-2 | TRBD1 | TRBV12-3/TRBV12-4 | few | CAIESDRGAGELFF | TGTGCCATCGAGTCCGACAGGGGGGCCGGGGAGCTGTTTTTT
TRBJ2-7 | TRBD1 | TRBV20-1 | few | CSALRGHDEQYF | TGCAGTGCCCTCAGGGGGCACGACGAGCAGTACTTC
TRBJ2-7 | TRBD1 | TRBV6-1 | - | CASSPRRGQAEQYF | TGTGCCAGCAGTCCACGAAGAGGACAGGCCGAGCAGTACTTC
TRBJ2-5 | - | TRBV3-1 | - | CASSQPDARETQYF | TGTGCGAGCAGCCAGCCGGATGCGCGAGAGACCCAGTACTTC
TRBJ2-5 | TRBD2 | TRBV2 | medium-sized | CASSVGGETQYF | TGTGCCAGCAGTGTGGGGGGGGAGACCCAGTACTTC
TRBJ2-7 | TRBD1 | TRBV11-2 | few | CASSWGQGYEQYF | TGTGCCAGCAGCTGGGGACAGGGCTACGAGCAGTACTTC
TRBJ2-3 | - | TRBV7-6 | few | CASSSWGGNTDTQYF | TGTGCCAGCAGCTCCTGGGGCGGGAACACAGATACGCAGTATTTT
TRBJ2-2 | TRBD2 | TRBV25-1 | few | CASSVHGGTSGRPGELFF | TGTGCCAGCAGTGTTCATGGGGGGACTAGCGGGAGACCGGGGGAGCTGTTTTTT
TRBJ1-2 | - | TRBV24-1 | few | CATSDRMTGYTF | TGTGCCACCAGTGATCGGATGACTGGCTACACCTTC
TRBJ1-1 | TRBD1 | TRBV24-1 | many | CATTGTGVNTEAFF | TGTGCCACCACCGGGACAGGGGTAAACACTGAAGCTTTCTTT
TRBJ2-7 | TRBD2 | TRBV28 | medium-sized | CASLGLAGHWIASYEQYF | TGTGCCAGCCTAGGACTAGCGGGACATTGGATTGCGTCCTACGAGCAGTACTTC
TRBJ2-2 | - | TRBV28 | - | CASTGLINTGELFF | TGTGCCAGCACCGGGTTAATAAACACCGGGGAGCTGTTTTTT
TRBJ2-5 | - | TRBV27 | - | CASSFTLQETQYF | TGTGCCAGCAGTTTTACTCTCCAAGAGACCCAGTACTTC
TRBJ2-5 | - | TRBV9 | many | CASSVEWSGQETQYF | TGTGCCAGCAGCGTAGAATGGTCAGGCCAAGAGACCCAGTACTTC
TRBJ2-5 | - | TRBV28 | - | CASSLETVGGETQYF | TGTGCCAGCAGTTTAGAGACAGTGGGCGGGGAGACCCAGTACTTC
TRBJ2-2 | - | TRBV28 | few | CASSLAGRTPRTPGSCFF | -
TRBJ1-1 | - | TRBV6-5 | few | CASSYSPRLGTEAFF | TGTGCCAGCAGTTACTCCCCAAGATTGGGAACTGAAGCTTTCTTT
TRBJ2-2 | - | TRBV20-1 | - | CSAEALGRETGELFF | TGTAGTGCCGAAGCCCTGGGCAGGGAAACCGGGGAGCTGTTTTTT
TRBJ2-1 | TRBD2 | TRBV20-1 | few | CSARDLLAGRGQFF | TGCAGTGCTAGAGATCTGTTAGCGGGACGGGGGCAGTTCTTC
TRBJ1-5 | - | TRBV30 | once | CAWSATTPQGKRVSNQPQHF | TGTGCCTGGAGCGCCACCACGCCTCAGGGAAAGAGGGTTAGCAATCAGCCCCAGCATTTT
TRBJ1-1 | - | TRBV19 | few | CASSMSGRGTEAFF | TGTGCCAGTAGTATGAGCGGACGGGGCACTGAAGCTTTCTTT
TRBJ2-2 | - | TRBV20-1 | - | CSASSGVGELFF | TGCAGTGCTAGTTCAGGAGTCGGGGAGCTGTTTTTT
TRBJ2-1 | TRBD2 | TRBV5-1 | few | CASSFGPAGANNEQFF | TGCGCCAGCAGCTTCGGACCAGCGGGAGCAAACAATGAGCAGTTCTTC
TRBJ2-1 | TRBD1 | TRBV7-3 | - | CASSLRDRDPNEQFF | TGTGCCAGCAGCTTAAGGGACAGGGACCCCAATGAGCAGTTCTTC
TRBJ1-5 | - | TRBV4-1 | few | CASSQGGGPQHF | TGCGCCAGCAGCCAAGGGGGGGGGCCCCAGCATTTT
TRBJ2-7 | TRBD2 | TRBV6-2/TRBV6-3 | - | CASDGRASSYEQYF | TGTGCCAGCGACGGGAGGGCCAGTTCGTACGAGCAGTACTTC
TRBJ1-1 | - | TRBV7-9 | few | CASSLLAGALGAEAFF | TGTGCCAGCAGCTTACTAGCGGGGGCCCTCGGAGCTGAAGCTTTCTTT
TRBJ2-6 | - | TRBV7-9 | few | CASSPSSGANVLTF | TGTGCCAGCAGCCCGTCCTCTGGGGCCAACGTCCTGACTTTC
TRBJ2-1 | - | TRBV27 | - | CASNPYFPWALGAAEYYNEQFF | TGTGCCAGCAATCCATACTTTCCCTGGGCGCTAGGAGCGGCAGAATACTACAATGAGCAGTTCTTC
TRBJ2-1 | TRBD2 | TRBV20-1 | - | CSARSRLAGGYEQFF | TGCAGTGCTAGATCTCGACTAGCGGGAGGGTATGAGCAGTTCTTC
TRBJ1-1 | - | TRBV27 | few | CASSLDRFNTEAFF | TGTGCCAGCAGTTTGGACAGATTTAACACTGAAGCTTTCTTT